One and the same sample provided the 31 T cell receptor beta chains below, sequenced in a study of monozygotic twins with inflammatory bowel disease. From its re-call of the 5' RACE reads, TCRdb lists each CDR3 protein once, without DNA. The sample data list about 380,000 distinct CDR3 sequences. What was sequenced was blood. The receptors were sampled from a human donor with ulcerative colitis or Crohn's disease, or a healthy co-twin of an affected twin (not recorded which).

The genes are TRBV6-5 and TRBJ2-1. The germline V gene encodes CDR1 MNHEY and CDR2 SVGAGI. The CDR3 is 11 amino acids. The CDR3 spells CATRDYNEQFF.

V usage is TRBV18 and J usage is TRBJ2-7; the TRBD1 assignment by TCRdb is unverifiable without DNA. The CDR3 is 15 amino acids. CDR1 KGHSH and CDR2 LQKENI come from the germline V gene. CDR3 loop: CASSPFPGQAYEQYF.

V is TRBV7-2 and J is TRBJ1-1; TCRdb's D gene call, TRBD1, goes unchecked for lack of DNA. This CDR3 region has 15 residues. CDR1 and CDR2 (germline): SGHTA, FQGNSA. The CDR3 protein is CASSTSDRWNTEAFF. The complete variable domain, with remaining parts taken from reference TRBV7-2 and TRBJ1-1, reads GAGVSQSPSNKVTEKGKDVELRCDPISGHTALYWYRQSLGQGLEFLIYFQGNSAPDKSGLPSDRFSAERTGGSVSTLTIQRTQQEDSAVYLCASSTSDRWNTEAFFGQGTRLTVV.

The chain links TRBV3-1 to TRBJ2-7. The germline V gene has CDR1 LGHDT and CDR2 YNNKEL (reference sequence). The CDR3 runs 11 residues. CDR3 protein: CASSQAREQYF.

This chain joins TRBV24-1 and TRBJ2-1. The CDR3 totals 14 residues. Germline V CDR1 and CDR2: KGHDR, SFDVKD. CDR3 in amino acids: CATSVGGSYNEQFF.

This chain links TRBV4-1 with TRBJ2-5. CDR1 and CDR2 from the germline V gene are MGHRA and YSYEKL. The CDR3 consists of 14 residues. Here the CDR3 reads CASSHPDHQETQYF.

This chain uses TRBV7-9 with TRBJ2-7; TCRdb indicates TRBD1, and absent DNA this call remains unverified. CDR3 length: 14 residues. Germline lookup yields CDR1 SEHNR and CDR2 FQNEAQ (reference sequence). The CDR3: CASSFFSTVGEQYF. Supplemented by reference TRBV7-9 and TRBJ2-7, the full variable domain reads DTGVSQNPRHKITKRGQNVTFRCDPISEHNRLYWYRQTLGQGPEFLTYFQNEAQLEKSRLLSDRFSAERPKGSFSTLEIQRTEQGDSAMYLCASSFFSTVGEQYFGPGTRLTVT.

The CDR3 region is CASSQDSWQRAYNEQFF. V usage is TRBV4-3 and J usage is TRBJ2-1. The germline V gene encodes CDR1 LGHNA and CDR2 YSLEER. This CDR3 has 17 residues.

The chain couples TRBV27 to TRBJ1-5; TCRdb's D gene call, TRBD1, goes unchecked for lack of DNA. The germline gives CDR1 MNHEY, CDR2 SMNVEV (reference sequence). CDR3 length: 16 residues. The CDR3 reads CASSSGTGKGNQPQHF.

This chain connects TRBV21-1 to TRBJ2-5; the TRBD1 assignment by TCRdb is unverifiable without DNA. TRBV21-1 is a documented pseudogene. CDR3 length: 15 amino acids. CDR3: CASSKTGALQETQYF.

The chain links TRBV20-1 to TRBJ2-7; the TCRdb D gene call, TRBD1, has no DNA to confirm it. CDR3 length: 13 amino acids. Germline assignment: CDR1 DFQATT and CDR2 SNEGSKA (reference sequence). The CDR3 sequence: CSASWDGNYEQYF.

The gene calls are TRBV4-3 and TRBJ2-3. Germline assignment: CDR1 LGHNA and CDR2 YSLEER. The CDR3 has 14 residues. CDR3 region: CASSQDVLPDTQYF.

V gene TRBV6-1 combines with J gene TRBJ2-1; TCRdb gives TRBD1 as the D gene, but with no DNA this cannot be confirmed. Germline V CDR1 and CDR2: MNHNS, SASEGT. This CDR3 has 14 residues. CDR3 region: CASSLNGIYNEQFF.

The rearrangement uses TRBV5-1 and TRBJ2-7. The CDR3 has 12 amino acids. Germline CDR1 and CDR2: SGHRS and YFSETQ. CDR3 residues: CASTNESYEQYF.

The chain uses TRBV18 and TRBJ2-4. CDR1 is KGHSH, CDR2 LQKENI, per germline. The CDR3 is 14 amino acids. The CDR3 loop reads CASSPSIAKNIQYF. The full variable domain, rest sourced from reference TRBV18 and TRBJ2-4, is NAGVMQNPRHLVRRRGQEARLRCSPMKGHSHVYWYRQLPEEGLKFMVYLQKENIIDESGMPKERFSAEFPKEGPSILRIQQVVRGDSAAYFCASSPSIAKNIQYFGAGTRLSVL.

The chain has TRBV27 and TRBJ2-3. The CDR3 has 15 amino acids. The germline V gene encodes CDR1 MNHEY and CDR2 SMNVEV (reference sequence). CDR3 protein: CASTQSAPLGDTQYF.

V usage is TRBV12-3 or TRBV12-4 and J usage is TRBJ2-3; TCRdb outputs TRBD2, but without DNA this stays unchecked. This CDR3 spans 18 amino acids. The CDR3 spells CASSSRLAGRAGTDTQYF.

The chain joins TRBV30 to TRBJ1-5. The CDR3 contains 14 residues. The germline gives CDR1 GTSNPN, CDR2 SVGIG (reference sequence). This CDR3 is CAWSHNSINQPQHF.

The gene calls are TRBV5-1 and TRBJ2-3. The CDR3 is made up of 16 amino acids. The germline gives CDR1 SGHRS, CDR2 YFSETQ. The CDR3 sequence is CASSWTNPRITDTQYF.

The V and J genes are TRBV20-1 and TRBJ1-1; without DNA, the TCRdb call of TRBD1 cannot be checked. Germline-derived CDR1 and CDR2 are DFQATT and SNEGSKA (reference sequence). This CDR3 has 16 amino acids. The CDR3 reads CSARDSGQGAITEAFF.

This chain uses TRBV7-2 with TRBJ2-2; TCRdb reports TRBD1, a call that lacks DNA to check it against. CDR1 is SGHTA, CDR2 FQGNSA, per germline. There are 15 residues in the CDR3. This CDR3 is CACREVSWSTGELFF.

The rearrangement uses TRBV12-3 or TRBV12-4 and TRBJ1-1. The CDR3 has 13 residues. The CDR3 reads CASRGRSNTEAFF.

The chain combines TRBV2 with TRBJ2-2; the D call from TCRdb, TRBD1, cannot be confirmed without DNA. The CDR3 sequence is 15 residues long. In germline, CDR1 is SNHLY, CDR2 FYNNEI. Here the CDR3 reads CASSDVRGTSGELFF.

The CDR3 is CASCGAQGRPGELFF. The chain uses TRBV6-1 and TRBJ2-2; TCRdb picks TRBD2, but there is no DNA to check that call. Germline values: CDR1 MNHNS, CDR2 SASEGT. The CDR3 loop spans 15 amino acids.

This chain uses TRBV12-3 or TRBV12-4 with TRBJ1-4. The CDR3 spans 14 residues. CDR3 in amino acids: CASSSYQGGEKLFF.

The rearrangement joins TRBV10-3 to TRBJ2-2; TCRdb reports TRBD1, a call that lacks DNA to check it against. Germline CDR1 ENHRY, CDR2 SYGVKD. The CDR3 spans 16 residues. CDR3 amino acids: CAVSESRTGSTGELFF.

This sequence joins TRBV21-1 and TRBJ2-4; lacking DNA, the TRBD1 call made by TCRdb goes unchecked. TRBV21-1 is annotated as a pseudogene. The CDR3 length is 17 residues. The CDR3 protein is CASSRPGQVLAKNIQYF.

The rearrangement joins TRBV24-1 to TRBJ2-6. This CDR3 comprises 15 residues. The germline V gene encodes CDR1 KGHDR and CDR2 SFDVKD. The CDR3 is CATSDSWTGANVLTF.

This chain's CDR3 is CASSLMNTNTGELFF. The J gene is TRBJ2-2, the V gene TRBV7-3. The CDR3 sequence is 15 residues long. CDR1 SGHTA and CDR2 FQGTGA come from the germline V gene.

This CDR3 reads CATSRAGMNYGYTF. The chain combines TRBV10-3 with TRBJ1-2. The CDR3 length is 14 residues. Germline values: CDR1 ENHRY, CDR2 SYGVKD.

The chain joins TRBV6-1 to TRBJ1-1. CDR1 and CDR2 from the germline V gene are MNHNS and SASEGT. There are 14 residues in the CDR3. The CDR3 region is CASTQAGLETEAFF.